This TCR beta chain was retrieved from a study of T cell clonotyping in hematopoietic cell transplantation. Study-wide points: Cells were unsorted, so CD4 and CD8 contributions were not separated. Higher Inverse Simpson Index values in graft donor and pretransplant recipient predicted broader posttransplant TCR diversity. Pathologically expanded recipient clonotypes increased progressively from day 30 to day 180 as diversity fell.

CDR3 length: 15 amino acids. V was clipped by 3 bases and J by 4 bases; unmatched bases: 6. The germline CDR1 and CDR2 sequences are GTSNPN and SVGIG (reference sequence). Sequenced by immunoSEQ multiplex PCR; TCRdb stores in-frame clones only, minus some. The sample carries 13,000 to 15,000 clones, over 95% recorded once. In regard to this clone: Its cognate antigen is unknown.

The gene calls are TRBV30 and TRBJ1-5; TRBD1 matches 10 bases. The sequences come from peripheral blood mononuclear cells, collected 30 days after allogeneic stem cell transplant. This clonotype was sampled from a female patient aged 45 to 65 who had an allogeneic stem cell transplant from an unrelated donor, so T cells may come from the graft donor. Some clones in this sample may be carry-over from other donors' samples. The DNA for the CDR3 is TGTGCCTGGAGGGTGACAGGGGGCGTAAATCAGCCCCAGCATTTT. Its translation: CAWRVTGGVNQPQHF.